The 21 T cell receptor beta chains reported below all come from one sample, sequenced in a study of CD8 T cells in ankylosing spondylitis. Study results and limitations: Characteristic of ankylosing spondylitis blood, it appeared, was a TCR beta motif comprising about 8 highly homologous variants.

TCRdb reprocessed the 5' RACE reads with MiXCR, giving one entry per CDR3 protein. The sample shows about 800,000 distinct CDR3 sequences, around 11% of them seen only once. No cognate antigen is known for these TCRs. The source material was blood, either unsorted or a sorted T cell fraction (not recorded which). The receptors were gathered from a male donor with ankylosing spondylitis.

The J gene is TRBJ1-3, the V gene TRBV28; TRBD1 matches 10 bases. V trimming: 4 bases; J trimming: 2 bases; junction bases outside the gene matches: 5. Germline V gene sequence: CDR1 MDHEN, CDR2 SYDVKM. The CDR3 runs to 16 residues. Written as DNA, the CDR3 is TGTGCCAGCAGTTCCCCAGGACAGGGGGCTGGAAACACCATATATTTT. Translating gives CASSSPGQGAGNTIYF.

There are many counts of this clonotype. This rearrangement joins TRBV5-1 to TRBJ2-3; 7 bases agree with TRBD2. Germline V gene data show CDR1 as SGHRS and CDR2 as YFSETQ. This CDR3 is 16 amino acids long. V gave up 2 bases and J gave up 6 bases; unmatched junction bases: 12. The chain's CDR3 is CASSFGAQGGEDTQYF. The DNA for the CDR3 is TGCGCCAGCAGCTTTGGAGCGCAGGGAGGGGAGGATACGCAGTATTTT.

A few counts support this clonotype. The chain couples TRBV7-2 to TRBJ2-7; D is undetermined. Trimming took off 1 base at V and 0 bases at J, with 10 bases between the two ends. The CDR3 is made up of 15 amino acids. Germline values: CDR1 SGHTA, CDR2 FQGNSA. CDR3 loop: CASSLVAYSSYEQYF. The CDR3 DNA follows: TGTGCCAGCAGCTTAGTGGCGTATAGCTCCTACGAGCAGTACTTC. Full variable domain (rest looked up from reference TRBV7-2 and TRBJ2-7): GAGVSQSPSNKVTEKGKDVELRCDPISGHTALYWYRQSLGQGLEFLIYFQGNSAPDKSGLPSDRFSAERTGGSVSTLTIQRTQQEDSAVYLCASSLVAYSSYEQYFGPGTRLTVT.

V usage is TRBV10-3 and J usage is TRBJ2-5; 9 bases agree with TRBD2. Germline values: CDR1 ENHRY, CDR2 SYGVKD. The V gene end was trimmed by 10 bases and the J gene end by 4 bases; junction bases not matched to a gene: 4. This CDR3 is built from 12 residues. CDR3 bases: TGTGCCAGCGGGAGGGCAAGAGAGACCCAGTACTTC. The encoded protein is CASGRARETQYF.

The chain joins TRBV6-1 to TRBJ2-7, with unresolved D. Germline CDR1 is MNHNS and CDR2 is SASEGT. V was cut by 2 bases and J by 3 bases, with 8 bases left in between. The CDR3 contains 13 residues. CDR3 in amino acids: CASSEIVYYEQYF. For the CDR3, the DNA is TGTGCCAGCAGTGAAATCGTTTACTACGAGCAGTACTTC.

The V call is TRBV30, the J call TRBJ2-3; D might be TRBD2 (6 bases). Germline V gene lookup returns CDR1 GTSNPN and CDR2 SVGIG (reference sequence). This CDR3 contains 15 residues. Trimming pared 0 bases from V and 7 bases from J, leaving 17 bases between. CDR3 loop: CAWSVGGVASNTQYF. As DNA, the CDR3 is TGTGCCTGGAGTGTAGGAGGGGTGGCTTCGAATACGCAGTATTTT.

A few counts support this clonotype. V usage is TRBV20-1 and J usage is TRBJ1-2, with a possible D match to TRBD1 (6 bases). Germline V gene data show CDR1 as DFQATT and CDR2 as SNEGSKA (reference sequence). Trimming pared 6 bases from V and 5 bases from J, leaving 16 bases between. CDR3 length: 13 amino acids. DNA for the CDR3: TGCAGTGCGGAACGGGGGGCGGGGTATGGCTACACCTTC. It is translated as CSAERGAGYGYTF.

The chain has TRBV20-1 and TRBJ2-7; D unresolved. Trimming shortened V by 5 bases and J by 3 bases, and 14 bases separated the two germline ends. The V gene's germline CDR1 is DFQATT and CDR2 SNEGSKA (reference sequence). The length of the CDR3 is 13 residues. CDR3 in DNA: TGCAGTGCTGCCCTGGGGTATGGCTACGAGCAGTACTTC. Its translation is CSAALGYGYEQYF.

The sample holds a few counts of this clonotype. The V and J genes are TRBV20-1 and TRBJ2-1; D possibly corresponds to TRBD1 (5 bases). CDR3 size: 14 residues. Germline V gives CDR1 DFQATT, CDR2 SNEGSKA (reference sequence). V was trimmed by 6 bases and J by 2 bases, leaving 14 bases between them. Written as DNA, the CDR3 is TGCAGTGCCAAAGAGACCAGGGCCTACAATGAGCAGTTCTTC. Protein product: CSAKETRAYNEQFF.

This clonotype was observed a few times. This sequence joins TRBV28 and TRBJ1-3, with 9 bases matching TRBD1. Germline values: CDR1 MDHEN, CDR2 SYDVKM. J gave up 0 bases and V 5 bases, and 8 bases lay outside the gene matches. The CDR3 is 17 residues long. The CDR3 region is CASSRKQGATSGNTIYF. Here the CDR3 DNA reads TGTGCCAGCAGTCGTAAACAGGGGGCCACCTCTGGAAACACCATATATTTT.

This sequence joins TRBV10-3 and TRBJ2-5, with 8 bases identical to TRBD1. This CDR3 has 12 residues. Germline lookup yields CDR1 ENHRY and CDR2 SYGVKD. After removal of 6 bases from V and 9 bases from J, the junction contained 6 bases not matched to a gene. The CDR3 sequence: CAISPDRAAQYF. The CDR3 DNA reads TGTGCCATCAGCCCGGACAGGGCGGCCCAGTACTTC.

The chain has TRBV4-2 and TRBJ2-1; TRBD1 matches 7 bases. After removal of 0 bases from V and 8 bases from J, the junction contained 10 bases not matched to a gene. This CDR3 region has 16 residues. From germline, CDR1 is LGHNA and CDR2 YNFKEQ. CDR3 in amino acids: CASSQDTGTDGHEQFF. As DNA, the CDR3 is TGTGCCAGCAGCCAAGATACCGGGACAGATGGCCATGAGCAGTTCTTC.

The CDR3 is CAWTLGSTDTQYF. DNA of the CDR3: TGTGCCTGGACCCTAGGATCCACAGATACGCAGTATTTT. V usage is TRBV30 and J usage is TRBJ2-3; D gene uncertain. Deletions cut 4 bases from V and 2 bases from J, with 10 bases between. The germline CDR1 and CDR2 sequences are GTSNPN and SVGIG (reference sequence). The CDR3 loop spans 13 amino acids. The full variable domain, with the rest looked up from reference TRBV30 and TRBJ2-3, is SQTIHQWPATLVQPVGSPLSLECTVEGTSNPNLYWYRQAAGRGLQLLFYSVGIGQISSEVPQNLSASRPQDRQFILSSKKLLLSDSGFYLCAWTLGSTDTQYFGPGTRLTVL.

J is TRBJ1-1 and V is TRBV20-1; 9 nucleotides match TRBD1. This CDR3 has 14 residues. CDR1 DFQATT and CDR2 SNEGSKA come from the germline V gene (reference sequence). The junction had 8 bases not matched to a gene; V was cut back by 5 bases and J by 4 bases. The CDR3 protein is CSAHPSGQGTEAFF. DNA for the CDR3: TGCAGTGCTCACCCCTCGGGACAGGGCACTGAAGCTTTCTTT.

This clonotype has ten or more counts. V usage is TRBV7-3 and J usage is TRBJ2-1, with 12 nucleotides matching TRBD2. Germline V gene data show CDR1 as SGHTA and CDR2 as FQGTGA. The CDR3 runs to 16 residues. The V and J ends lost 4 bases and 6 bases, in that order; junction bases with no gene match: 7. CDR3 in amino acids: CASSWIPGLAGNEQFF. DNA for the CDR3: TGTGCCAGCAGCTGGATCCCGGGACTAGCGGGCAATGAGCAGTTCTTC.

This clonotype was observed many times. This chain joins TRBV7-9 and TRBJ2-3; 7 bases line up with TRBD1. Trimming at V came to 4 bases and at J to 3 bases, leaving 4 bases not matched to a gene. The CDR3 contains 14 residues. Germline CDR1 and CDR2: SEHNR and FQNEAQ (reference sequence). The CDR3 nucleotides are TGTGCCAGCAGCTCGATCAGGGGGACAGATACGCAGTATTTT. The encoded protein is CASSSIRGTDTQYF.

This clonotype came up many times. The rearrangement joins TRBV20-1 to TRBJ1-2; no clear D gene. Germline-derived CDR1 and CDR2 are DFQATT and SNEGSKA (reference sequence). V lost 2 bases, J lost 1 base, and 5 bases lay in between. The CDR3 sequence is 12 residues long. This CDR3 reads CSARPDNYGYTF. The CDR3 region has the DNA TGCAGTGCTAGACCGGATAACTATGGCTACACCTTC.

This clonotype was recorded at least ten times. J is TRBJ1-6 and V is TRBV5-5; the D gene is possibly TRBD1 (5 bases). Trimming stripped 3 bases from V and 7 bases from J, with 5 bases between. Germline V gives CDR1 SGHKS, CDR2 YYEKEE (reference sequence). This CDR3 region has 12 residues. The CDR3 nucleotides read TGTGCCAGCAGCTACAGGAATTCACCCCTCCACTTT. It translates to CASSYRNSPLHF.

J is TRBJ2-1 and V is TRBV2; 7 bases line up with TRBD1. The germline CDR1 and CDR2 sequences are SNHLY and FYNNEI. There are 12 residues in the CDR3. V trimming: 3 bases; J trimming: 13 bases; junction bases outside the gene matches: 6. CDR3 protein: CASSDDRVDQFF. The CDR3 DNA reads as TGTGCCAGCAGTGATGACAGGGTTGACCAGTTCTTC.

A few counts support this clonotype. The V gene is TRBV7-9, the J gene TRBJ2-7; the D gene could be TRBD1 or TRBD2 (5 bases each). Between the trimmed V and J ends, which lost 6 bases and 5 bases, there was a span of 17 bases. This CDR3 contains 14 residues. In germline, CDR1 is SEHNR, CDR2 FQNEAQ (reference sequence). The CDR3 here is CASSLWDRFDEQYF. CDR3 nucleotides: TGTGCCAGCAGTCTTTGGGACCGTTTTGACGAGCAGTACTTC.

Note on this clonotype: This sequence may be a read error, since a much larger clone differs from it by one base. This chain links TRBV20-1 with TRBJ2-3; a weak D match, TRBD1 (5 bases). The CDR3 runs to 11 residues. Germline CDR1 reads DFQATT; CDR2 reads SNEGSKA (reference sequence). The CDR3 region is CSAQTGRGGNF. The CDR3 DNA reads as TGCAGTGCCCAAACGGGTAGGGGCGGTAATTTT.